Below, 19 T cell receptor beta chains from the same sample are listed, as sequenced in a study of T cell clonotyping in hematopoietic cell transplantation. Only in-frame clones appear in the TCRdb table, and some are missing; sequencing was by immunoSEQ multiplex PCR. The profile shows around 6,200 clones, about 87% of them singletons. The sequencing used peripheral blood mononuclear cells, collected 100 days after allogeneic stem cell transplant. The receptors come from a female patient aged 40-50 years who had an allogeneic stem cell transplant from a related donor, so the T cells may come from the graft donor. Some clones in this sample may be carry-over from other donors' samples.

This chain uses TRBV28 with TRBJ1-5; 7 positions agree with TRBD1. The CDR3 loop spans 15 amino acids. J gave up 2 bases and V 4 bases, and 5 bases lay outside the gene matches. Germline V gene data show CDR1 as MDHEN and CDR2 as SYDVKM. CDR3 protein: CASSSGGVGNQPQHF. DNA for the CDR3: TGTGCCAGCAGTTCAGGGGGGGTGGGCAATCAGCCCCAGCATTTT.

The V and J genes are TRBV5-1 and TRBJ2-5; TRBD2 might be the D (6 bases). Trimming shortened V by 3 bases and J by 1 base, and 10 bases separated the two germline ends. The V gene's germline CDR1 is SGHRS and CDR2 YFSETQ. This CDR3 is built from 14 residues. In DNA, the CDR3 is TGCGCCAGCAGCTATAGCGGCTCCCAAGAGACCCAGTACTTC. Its translation: CASSYSGSQETQYF.

The CDR3 protein is CASGADYGYTF. The CDR3 nucleotides are TGTGCCAGTGGGGCCGACTATGGCTACACCTTC. The V gene is TRBV6-1, the J gene TRBJ1-2; TRBD1 is a possible D gene (5 bases). The CDR3 is 11 residues long. The germline gives CDR1 MNHNS, CDR2 SASEGT. V lost 9 bases and J 3 bases, leaving 8 bases between the germline ends.

The genes are TRBV6-5 and TRBJ2-1; D uncertain. Germline V gene sequence: CDR1 MNHEY, CDR2 SVGAGI. Trimming stripped 4 bases from V and 0 bases from J, with 7 bases between. The CDR3 has 14 residues. CDR3 protein: CASSSSSSYNEQFF. DNA of the CDR3: TGTGCCAGCAGTTCGAGCAGCTCCTACAATGAGCAGTTCTTC.

The V and J genes are TRBV28 and TRBJ1-1; TRBD1 aligns across 8 bases. Germline CDR1 MDHEN, CDR2 SYDVKM. The CDR3 totals 15 residues. Trimming at V came to 5 bases and at J to 1 base, leaving 6 bases not matched to a gene. The CDR3 coding sequence is TGTGCCAGCAGTCCATGGACAGGGCGGAACACTGAAGCTTTCTTT. Translation gives CASSPWTGRNTEAFF.

This clone has only a few counts. This chain connects TRBV11-3 to TRBJ2-1, with 9 bases identical to TRBD2. Per germline, CDR1 SGHNT and CDR2 YENEEA. The CDR3 runs 18 residues. J was trimmed by 0 bases and V by 7 bases; bases with no gene match: 13. The CDR3 DNA is TGTGCCAGCACCTACAGCGGGAGGAACTTAAACTCCTACAATGAGCAGTTCTTC. It translates to CASTYSGRNLNSYNEQFF.

This clone came up a few times. The rearrangement links TRBV5-1 to TRBJ1-2, with a possible D match to TRBD1 (5 bases). Germline CDR1 and CDR2: SGHRS and YFSETQ. V was clipped by 4 bases and J by 4 bases, with 17 bases between them. The CDR3 is 15 amino acids. The CDR3 DNA sequence: TGCGCCAGCAGCGTAGCCGGTGGGGGGTCCTATGGCTACACCTTC. Translated, it gives CASSVAGGGSYGYTF. Variable domain in full (rest from reference TRBV5-1 and TRBJ1-2): KAGVTQTPRYLIKTRGQQVTLSCSPISGHRSVSWYQQTPGQGLQFLFEYFSETQRNKGNFPGRFSGRQFSNSRSEMNVSTLELGDSALYLCASSVAGGGSYGYTFGSGTRLTVV.

The chain employs TRBV5-4 and TRBJ2-5; D not resolved. V was cut by 4 bases and J by 5 bases, with 12 bases left in between. The CDR3 loop spans 13 amino acids. CDR1 and CDR2 (germline): SGHNT, YYREEE (reference sequence). The CDR3 sequence is CASSPRGGETQYF. In nucleotides, the CDR3 is TGTGCCAGCAGCCCGCGCGGTGGGGAGACCCAGTACTTC.

The chain is built from TRBV14 and TRBJ1-1; D unresolved. Germline CDR1 is SGHDN and CDR2 is FVKESK. Trimming pared 0 bases from V and 3 bases from J, leaving 5 bases between. This CDR3 has 13 amino acids. CDR3 sequence reads: CASSQDLYTEAFF. DNA of the CDR3: TGTGCCAGCAGCCAAGATTTGTACACTGAAGCTTTCTTT.

The genes are TRBV25-1 and TRBJ2-7; tentative D call: TRBD1 (6 bases). From germline, CDR1 is MGHDK and CDR2 SYGVNS. The length of the CDR3 is 14 residues. V was trimmed by 10 bases and J by 5 bases, leaving 21 bases between them. CDR3 bases: TGTGCCAAAGACAAGACAGGAGGACGCCACGAGCAGTACTTC. It specifies CAKDKTGGRHEQYF.

This clone was detected only once. The V and J genes are TRBV19 and TRBJ1-3, with no clear D. The CDR3 consists of 15 residues. Germline-derived CDR1 and CDR2 are LNHDA and SQIVND (reference sequence). Trimming took off 3 bases at V and 0 bases at J, with 9 bases between the two ends. CDR3 in DNA: TGTGCCAGTAGTATTTGGGCCGGCTCTGGAAACACCATATATTTT. Translated: CASSIWAGSGNTIYF. Based on the CDR3 plus reference TRBV19 and TRBJ1-3, the full variable domain is DGGITQSPKYLFRKEGQNVTLSCEQNLNHDAMYWYRQDPGQGLRLIYYSQIVNDFQKGDIAEGYSVSREKKESFPLTVTSAQKNPTAFYLCASSIWAGSGNTIYFGEGSWLTVV.

This clone was seen only once. V is TRBV2 and J is TRBJ1-1; possibly TRBD1 for D (5 bases). Trimming left V 8 bases short and J 1 base short, with 14 bases between. Germline lookup yields CDR1 SNHLY and CDR2 FYNNEI. The length of the CDR3 is 14 residues. The CDR3: CASRDPTGNTEAFF. The CDR3 DNA reads TGTGCCAGCCGAGACCCTACAGGGAACACTGAAGCTTTCTTT.

V and J are TRBV28 and TRBJ1-5; D unresolved. CDR1 and CDR2 (germline): MDHEN, SYDVKM. V gave up 4 bases and J gave up 10 bases, with 11 bases separating them. The CDR3 loop spans 12 amino acids. This CDR3 is CASSSLPLPQHF. The DNA for the CDR3 is TGTGCCAGCAGTTCCTTGCCCCTCCCCCAGCATTTT.

V usage is TRBV30 and J usage is TRBJ1-1, with TRBD1 matching over 11 bases. J gave up 13 bases and V 3 bases, and 16 bases lay outside the gene matches. This CDR3 spans 15 amino acids. Germline V gives CDR1 GTSNPN, CDR2 SVGIG (reference sequence). CDR3 sequence reads: CAWSRTGGRGWGVFF. CDR3 bases: TGTGCCTGGAGCCGGACAGGGGGCCGCGGATGGGGAGTTTTCTTT. The full variable domain, completed using reference TRBV30 and TRBJ1-1, is SQTIHQWPATLVQPVGSPLSLECTVEGTSNPNLYWYRQAAGRGLQLLFYSVGIGQISSEVPQNLSASRPQDRQFILSSKKLLLSDSGFYLCAWSRTGGRGWGVFFGQGTRLTVV.

The chain recombines TRBV7-6 with TRBJ2-3, with D possibly being TRBD1 or TRBD2 (5 bases each). CDR1 and CDR2 (germline): SGHVS, FNYEAQ. This CDR3 is built from 16 residues. V was pared by 4 bases and J by 4 bases, with 18 bases between. The CDR3 coding sequence is TGTGCCAGCAGCTCGACCGGGACCGCCTCGGCAGATACGCAGTATTTT. It specifies CASSSTGTASADTQYF.

The V gene is TRBV30, the J gene TRBJ1-6; D is possibly TRBD1 (6 bases). CDR3 size: 16 residues. Trimming shortened V by 0 bases and J by 5 bases, and 14 bases separated the two germline ends. Germline V lookup: CDR1 GTSNPN, CDR2 SVGIG (reference sequence). The CDR3 loop is CAWSVFRGGNNSPLHF. In DNA, the CDR3 is TGTGCCTGGAGTGTATTCAGGGGTGGGAATAATTCACCCCTCCACTTT. Drawing the rest from reference TRBV30 and TRBJ1-6, the complete variable domain is SQTIHQWPATLVQPVGSPLSLECTVEGTSNPNLYWYRQAAGRGLQLLFYSVGIGQISSEVPQNLSASRPQDRQFILSSKKLLLSDSGFYLCAWSVFRGGNNSPLHFGNGTRLTVT.

The V and J genes are TRBV10-3 and TRBJ1-4; D might be TRBD1 (5 bases). Trimming left V 6 bases short and J 2 bases short, with 10 bases between. Germline V gene sequence: CDR1 ENHRY, CDR2 SYGVKD. This CDR3 spans 14 amino acids. CDR3 sequence reads: CAISEGTTNEKLFF. The CDR3 DNA reads as TGTGCCATCAGCGAGGGGACCACTAATGAAAAACTGTTTTTT.

The chain joins TRBV10-3 to TRBJ2-5; 14 nucleotides align to TRBD2. Near its end, the DNA agrees better with TRBJ2-7, so the J call may be wrong. CDR3 length: 15 residues. Germline V gene lookup returns CDR1 ENHRY and CDR2 SYGVKD. Written as DNA, the CDR3 is TGTGCCATCGGGACTAGCGGGAGCCTCTCCTACGAGCAGTACTTC. This gives the protein CAIGTSGSLSYEQYF.

The chain joins TRBV27 to TRBJ2-1; D ambiguous. This CDR3 spans 13 amino acids. The germline V gene has CDR1 MNHEY and CDR2 SMNVEV (reference sequence). Trimming removed 5 bases at V and 10 bases at J, with 15 bases between. CDR3 residues: CASSAGPRREQFF. The CDR3 DNA sequence: TGTGCCAGCAGTGCAGGCCCACGGCGCGAGCAGTTCTTC.